This TCR beta chain was recovered during a study of radiotherapy plus CTLA-4 blockade in lung cancer. J lost 9 bases, V lost 5 bases, and 6 bases had no gene match. The CDR3 totals 13 residues. Germline V CDR1 and CDR2: MNHEY, SMNVEV (reference sequence). Repertoires were generated with immunoSEQ multiplex PCR, while TCRdb's copy carries only in-frame clones and drops some. The sample holds approximately 85,000 clones, around 81% seen once. The sequence came from a human donor with non-small cell lung cancer that progressed on radiotherapy plus ipilimumab. The chain recombines TRBV27 with TRBJ2-1; 8 positions agree with TRBD2. The material sequenced was peripheral blood, taken from a patient treated with radiotherapy plus ipilimumab. CDR3 DNA: TGTGCCAGCAGTCAGTCGCGGGGGGTTGAGCAGTTCTTC. This encodes CASSQSRGVEQFF.